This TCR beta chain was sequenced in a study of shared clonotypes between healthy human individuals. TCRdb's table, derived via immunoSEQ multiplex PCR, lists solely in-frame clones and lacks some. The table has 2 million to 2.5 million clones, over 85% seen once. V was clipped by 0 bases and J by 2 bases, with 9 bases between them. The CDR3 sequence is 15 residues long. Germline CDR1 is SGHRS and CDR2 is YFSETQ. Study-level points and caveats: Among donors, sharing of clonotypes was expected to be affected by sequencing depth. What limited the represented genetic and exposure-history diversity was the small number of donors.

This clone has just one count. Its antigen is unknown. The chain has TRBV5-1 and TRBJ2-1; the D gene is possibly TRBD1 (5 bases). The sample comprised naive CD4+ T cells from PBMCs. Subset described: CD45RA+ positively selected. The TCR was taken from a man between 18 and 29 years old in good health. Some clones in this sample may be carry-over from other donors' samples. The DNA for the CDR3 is TGCGCCAGCAGCTTGGACAGGACAACCTACAATGAGCAGTTCTTC. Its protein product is CASSLDRTTYNEQFF.